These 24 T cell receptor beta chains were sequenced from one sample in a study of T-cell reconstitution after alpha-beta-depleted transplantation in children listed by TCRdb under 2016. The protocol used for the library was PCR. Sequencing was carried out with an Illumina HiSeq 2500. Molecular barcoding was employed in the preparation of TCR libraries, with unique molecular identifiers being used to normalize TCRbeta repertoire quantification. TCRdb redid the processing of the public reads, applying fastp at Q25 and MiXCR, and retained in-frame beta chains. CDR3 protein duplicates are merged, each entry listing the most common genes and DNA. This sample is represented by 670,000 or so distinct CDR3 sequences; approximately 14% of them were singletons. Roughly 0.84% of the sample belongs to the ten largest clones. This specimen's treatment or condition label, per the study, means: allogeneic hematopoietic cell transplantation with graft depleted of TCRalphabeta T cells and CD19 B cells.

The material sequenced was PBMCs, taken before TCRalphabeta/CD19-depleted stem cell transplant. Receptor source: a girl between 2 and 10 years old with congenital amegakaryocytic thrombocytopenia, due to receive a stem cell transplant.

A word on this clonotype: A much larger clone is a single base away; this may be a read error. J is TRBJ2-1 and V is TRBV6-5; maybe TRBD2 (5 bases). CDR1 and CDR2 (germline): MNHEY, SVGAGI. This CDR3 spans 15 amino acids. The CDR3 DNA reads TGTGCCAGCAGTCCCTGGCTAGCTCAGTACAATGAGCATTTCTTC. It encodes CASSPWLAQYNEHFF.

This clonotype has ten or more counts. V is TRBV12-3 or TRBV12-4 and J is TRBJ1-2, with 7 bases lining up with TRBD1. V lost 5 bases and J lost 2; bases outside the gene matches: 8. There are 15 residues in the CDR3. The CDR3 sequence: CASSPRQGNNYGYTF. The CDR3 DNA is TGTGCCAGCAGTCCCCGACAGGGTAACAACTATGGCTACACCTTC.

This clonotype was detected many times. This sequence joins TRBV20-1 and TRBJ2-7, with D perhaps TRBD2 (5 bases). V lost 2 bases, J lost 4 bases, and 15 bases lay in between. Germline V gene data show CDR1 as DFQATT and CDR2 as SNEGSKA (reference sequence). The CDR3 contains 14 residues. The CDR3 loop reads CSARTKEDRYEQYF. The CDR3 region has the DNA TGCAGTGCTAGAACCAAGGAGGATAGGTACGAGCAGTACTTC.

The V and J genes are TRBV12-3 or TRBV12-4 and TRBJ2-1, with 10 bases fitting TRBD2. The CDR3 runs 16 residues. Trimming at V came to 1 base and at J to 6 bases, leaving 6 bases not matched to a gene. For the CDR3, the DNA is TGTGCCAGCAGTTTAGGGGGGAGCGGGAGGGGCAATGAGCAGTTCTTC. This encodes CASSLGGSGRGNEQFF.

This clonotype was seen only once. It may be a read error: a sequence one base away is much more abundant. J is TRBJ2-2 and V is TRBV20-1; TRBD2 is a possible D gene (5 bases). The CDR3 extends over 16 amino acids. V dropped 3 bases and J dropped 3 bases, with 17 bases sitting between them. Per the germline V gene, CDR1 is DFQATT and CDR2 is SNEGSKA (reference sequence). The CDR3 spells CSARASRLRYTGELFF. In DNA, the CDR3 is TGCAGTGCTAGGGCTAGCAGACTTCGGTACACCGGGGAGCTGTTTTTT.

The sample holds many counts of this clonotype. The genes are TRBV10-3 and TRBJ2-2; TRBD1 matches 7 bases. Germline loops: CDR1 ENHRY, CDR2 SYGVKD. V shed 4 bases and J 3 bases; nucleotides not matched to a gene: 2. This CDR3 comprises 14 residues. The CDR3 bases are TGTGCCATCAGTGGGGACAGTTACACCGGGGAGCTGTTTTTT. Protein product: CAISGDSYTGELFF.

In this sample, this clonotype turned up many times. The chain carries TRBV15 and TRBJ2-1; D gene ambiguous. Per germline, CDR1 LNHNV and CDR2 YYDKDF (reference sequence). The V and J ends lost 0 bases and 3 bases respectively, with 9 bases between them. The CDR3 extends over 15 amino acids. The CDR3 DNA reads TGTGCCACCAGCAGAGATACTTTGTACTACAATGAGCAGTTCTTC. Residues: CATSRDTLYYNEQFF.

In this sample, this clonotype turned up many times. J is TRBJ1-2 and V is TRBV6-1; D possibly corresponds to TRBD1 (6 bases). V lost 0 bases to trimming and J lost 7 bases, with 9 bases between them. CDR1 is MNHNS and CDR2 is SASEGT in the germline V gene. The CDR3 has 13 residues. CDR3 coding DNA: TGTGCCAGCAGTGAAGCGCCAGGGGCTGGCTACACCTTC. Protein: CASSEAPGAGYTF.

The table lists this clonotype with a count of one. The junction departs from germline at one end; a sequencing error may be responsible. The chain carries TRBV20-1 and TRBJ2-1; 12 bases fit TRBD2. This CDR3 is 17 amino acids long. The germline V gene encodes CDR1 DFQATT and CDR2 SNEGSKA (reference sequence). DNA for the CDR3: TGCTGTGCTAGAGATGTGACTAGCGGGAGCTCCTACAATGAGCAGTTCTTC. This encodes CCARDVTSGSSYNEQFF.

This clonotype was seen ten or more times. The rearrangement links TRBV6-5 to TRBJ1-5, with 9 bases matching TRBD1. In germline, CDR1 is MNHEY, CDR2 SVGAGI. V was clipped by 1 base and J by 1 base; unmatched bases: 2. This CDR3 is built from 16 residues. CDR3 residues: CASSYLGQGSNQPQHF. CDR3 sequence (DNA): TGTGCCAGCAGTTACTTGGGACAGGGAAGCAATCAGCCCCAGCATTTT.

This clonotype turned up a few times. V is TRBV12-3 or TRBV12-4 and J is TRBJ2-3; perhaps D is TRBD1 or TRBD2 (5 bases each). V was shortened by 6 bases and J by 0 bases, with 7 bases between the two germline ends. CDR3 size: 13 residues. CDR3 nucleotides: TGTGCCAGCAGGGGGGACAGCACAGATACGCAGTATTTT. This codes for CASRGDSTDTQYF.

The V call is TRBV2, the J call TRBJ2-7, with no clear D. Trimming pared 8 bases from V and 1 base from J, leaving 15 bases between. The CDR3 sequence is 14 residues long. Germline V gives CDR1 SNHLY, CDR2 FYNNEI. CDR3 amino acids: CASSDVRISYEQYF. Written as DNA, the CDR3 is TGTGCCAGCTCAGACGTCAGGATTTCCTACGAGCAGTACTTC.

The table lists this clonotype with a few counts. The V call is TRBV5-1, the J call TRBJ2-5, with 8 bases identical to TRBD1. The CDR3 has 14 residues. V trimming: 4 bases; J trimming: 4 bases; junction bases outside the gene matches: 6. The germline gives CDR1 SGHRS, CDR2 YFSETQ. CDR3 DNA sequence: TGCGCCAGCAGCCTGTTGACAGGGGCAGAGACCCAGTACTTC. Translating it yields CASSLLTGAETQYF.

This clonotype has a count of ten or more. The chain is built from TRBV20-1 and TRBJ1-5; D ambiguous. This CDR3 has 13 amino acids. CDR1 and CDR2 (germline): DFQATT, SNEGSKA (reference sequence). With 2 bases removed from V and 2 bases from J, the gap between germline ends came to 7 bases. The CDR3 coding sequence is TGCAGTGCTAGAACCCCAGGCAATCAGCCCCAGCATTTT. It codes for CSARTPGNQPQHF.

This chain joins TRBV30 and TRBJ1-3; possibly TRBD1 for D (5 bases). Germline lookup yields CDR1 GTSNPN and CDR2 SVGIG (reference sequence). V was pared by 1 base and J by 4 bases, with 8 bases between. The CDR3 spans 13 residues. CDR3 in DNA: TGTGCCTGGAGTGCAGGGCCGGGAAACACCATATATTTT. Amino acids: CAWSAGPGNTIYF.

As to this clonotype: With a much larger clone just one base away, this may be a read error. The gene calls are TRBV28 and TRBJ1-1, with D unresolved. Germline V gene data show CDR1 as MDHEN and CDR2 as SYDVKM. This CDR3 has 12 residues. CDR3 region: CASSPPRGQASF. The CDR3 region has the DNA TGTGCCAGCAGTCCACCACGCGGGCAGGCTTCCTTT.

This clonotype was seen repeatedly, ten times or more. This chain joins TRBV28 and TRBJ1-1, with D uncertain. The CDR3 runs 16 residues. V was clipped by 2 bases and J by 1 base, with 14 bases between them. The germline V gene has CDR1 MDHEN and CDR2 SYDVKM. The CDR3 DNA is TGTGCCAGCAGTTTAAGTAACAGTGCTGCGAACACTGAAGCTTTCTTT. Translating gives CASSLSNSAANTEAFF.

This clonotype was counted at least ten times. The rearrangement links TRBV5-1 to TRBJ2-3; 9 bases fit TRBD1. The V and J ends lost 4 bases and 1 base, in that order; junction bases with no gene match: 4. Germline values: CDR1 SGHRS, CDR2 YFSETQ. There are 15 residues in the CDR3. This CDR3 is CASSGGQGGTDTQYF. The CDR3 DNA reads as TGCGCCAGCAGCGGGGGACAGGGAGGCACAGATACGCAGTATTTT.

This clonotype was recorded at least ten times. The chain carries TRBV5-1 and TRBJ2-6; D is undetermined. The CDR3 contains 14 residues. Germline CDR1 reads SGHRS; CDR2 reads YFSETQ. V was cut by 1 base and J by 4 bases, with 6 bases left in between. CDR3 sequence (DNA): TGCGCCAGCAGCTTGATGCAGGGGGCCAACGTCCTGACTTTC. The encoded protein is CASSLMQGANVLTF.

Here the CDR3 reads CASSFLLSSGANVLTF. The DNA for the CDR3 is TGTGCCAGCAGTTTCCTGCTGAGCTCTGGGGCCAACGTCCTGACTTTC. This rearrangement joins TRBV27 to TRBJ2-6; D ambiguous. The V gene lost 3 bases and the J gene lost 0 bases, with 9 bases spanning the gap. The germline V gene has CDR1 MNHEY and CDR2 SMNVEV (reference sequence). This CDR3 comprises 16 residues.

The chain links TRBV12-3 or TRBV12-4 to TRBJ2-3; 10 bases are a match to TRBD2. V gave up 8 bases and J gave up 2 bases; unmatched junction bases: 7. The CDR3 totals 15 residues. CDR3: CASGTSGNLTDTQYF. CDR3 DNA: TGTGCCAGCGGCACTAGCGGGAACCTCACAGATACGCAGTATTTT.

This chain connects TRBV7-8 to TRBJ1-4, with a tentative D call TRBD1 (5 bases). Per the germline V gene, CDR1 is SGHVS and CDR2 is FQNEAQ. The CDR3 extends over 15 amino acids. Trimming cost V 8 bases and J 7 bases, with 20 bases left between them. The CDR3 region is CASGSRAGRGEKLFF. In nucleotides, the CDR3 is TGTGCCAGCGGGTCCAGGGCAGGGAGGGGTGAAAAACTGTTTTTT.

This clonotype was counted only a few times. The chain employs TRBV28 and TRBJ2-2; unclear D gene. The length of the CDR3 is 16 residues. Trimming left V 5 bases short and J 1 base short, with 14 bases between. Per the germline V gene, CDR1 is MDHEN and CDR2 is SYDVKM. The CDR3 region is CASSPRGRKNTGELFF. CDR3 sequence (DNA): TGTGCCAGCAGTCCCCGAGGACGGAAGAACACCGGGGAGCTGTTTTTT.

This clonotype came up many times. The CDR3 protein is CASSLVGREAYEQYF. The CDR3 DNA sequence: TGTGCCAGCAGTTTAGTTGGCAGGGAGGCGTACGAGCAGTACTTC. This chain uses TRBV12-3 or TRBV12-4 with TRBJ2-7, with D maybe TRBD2 (6 bases). The CDR3 has 15 amino acids. Trimming removed 1 base at V and 4 bases at J, with 14 bases between.